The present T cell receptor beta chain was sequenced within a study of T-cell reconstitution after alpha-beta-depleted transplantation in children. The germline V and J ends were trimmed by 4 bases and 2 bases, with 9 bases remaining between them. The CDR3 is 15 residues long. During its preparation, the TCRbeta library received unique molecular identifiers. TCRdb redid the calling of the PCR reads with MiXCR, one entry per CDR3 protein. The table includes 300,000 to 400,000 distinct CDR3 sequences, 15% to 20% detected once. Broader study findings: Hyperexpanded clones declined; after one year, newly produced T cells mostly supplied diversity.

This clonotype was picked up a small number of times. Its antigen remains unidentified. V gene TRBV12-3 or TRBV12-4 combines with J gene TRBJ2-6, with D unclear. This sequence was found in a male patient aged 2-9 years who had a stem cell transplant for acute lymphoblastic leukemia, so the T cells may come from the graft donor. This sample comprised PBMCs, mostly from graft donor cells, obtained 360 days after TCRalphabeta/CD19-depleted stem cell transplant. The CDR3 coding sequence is TGTGCCAGCAGTTCTCAGGTAACTGGGGCCAACGTCCTGACTTTC. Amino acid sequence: CASSSQVTGANVLTF.